The 14 T cell receptor beta chains below all came from one sample that was sequenced in a study of cytomegalovirus exposure and HLA in healthy donors (dated by TCRdb to about 2017). Library method: the immunoSEQ multiplex PCR assay. For the multiplex PCR, a mixture combining 60 forward primers for TCR Vbeta segments and 13 reverse primers for TCR Jbeta segments was used. TCRdb's version of the immuneACCESS table is confined to in-frame rearrangements and falls short of the full clone set. An unresolved V gene accounts for under half of the shortfall where checked; the remainder is of unknown origin. The sample table contains about 80,000 clones; only one count was recorded for about 78% of them. Clones ranked in the top ten supply about 3.5% of the sample. The sequenced sample consisted of PBMCs. These receptors came from a man in his fifties in good health and CMV-seronegative.

This chain joins TRBV5-6 and TRBJ2-1, with D possibly being TRBD1 (6 bases). V lost 3 bases and J 10 bases, leaving 17 bases between the germline ends. Germline assignment: CDR1 SGHDT and CDR2 YYEEEE. The CDR3 contains 14 residues. CDR3 amino acids: CASSYDRKVGEQFF. The CDR3 DNA reads TGTGCCAGCAGCTATGACAGGAAAGTCGGAGAGCAGTTCTTC.

This chain uses TRBV19 with TRBJ2-3; D might be TRBD2 (7 bases). The CDR3 is 16 residues long. V was clipped by 3 bases and J by 2 bases, with 15 bases between them. Germline CDR1 reads LNHDA; CDR2 reads SQIVND (reference sequence). The CDR3 region is CASSMGGQPSTDTQYF. The CDR3 nucleotides are TGTGCCAGTAGTATGGGGGGGCAACCATCCACAGATACGCAGTATTTT.

The chain couples TRBV5-1 to TRBJ1-6, with 7 positions matching TRBD1. V was clipped by 2 bases and J by 5 bases; unmatched bases: 4. This CDR3 is built from 15 residues. Germline-derived CDR1 and CDR2 are SGHRS and YFSETQ. The CDR3 reads CASSLRGPNNSPLHF. The CDR3 bases are TGCGCCAGCAGCTTAAGGGGGCCAAATAATTCACCCCTCCACTTT.

This clone was seen only a few times. The chain carries TRBV5-1 and TRBJ2-5; 9 bases line up with TRBD1. This CDR3 is built from 14 residues. CDR1 and CDR2 from the germline V gene are SGHRS and YFSETQ. The V gene end was trimmed by 0 bases and the J gene end by 5 bases; junction bases not matched to a gene: 2. Here the CDR3 reads CASSLGQGVETQYF. CDR3 DNA: TGCGCCAGCAGCTTGGGACAGGGGGTGGAGACCCAGTACTTC.

The chain joins TRBV7-6 to TRBJ1-2; 9 bases are a match to TRBD1. J lost 5 bases, V lost 1 base, and 2 bases had no gene match. From germline, CDR1 is SGHVS and CDR2 FNYEAQ. The CDR3 has 14 amino acids. In DNA, the CDR3 is TGTGCCAGCAGCTTAGACGACAGGGGGTATGGCTACACCTTC. Translating gives CASSLDDRGYGYTF.

This chain joins TRBV7-2 and TRBJ2-1, with 9 bases aligning to TRBD2. The CDR3 runs to 17 residues. With V trimmed by 5 bases and J by 6 bases, 14 bases remained unmatched. Germline V lookup: CDR1 SGHTA, CDR2 FQGNSA. The CDR3 DNA sequence: TGTGCCAGCAGCGCCGGGGGGGCTAGCGGGAAGCTCAATGAGCAGTTCTTC. Protein: CASSAGGASGKLNEQFF.

The CDR3 coding sequence is TGTGCCATCAGTGTGAGCAGGGGGTACCAAGAGACCCAGTACTTC. As protein: CAISVSRGYQETQYF. This rearrangement joins TRBV10-3 to TRBJ2-5; TRBD1 agrees at 7 bases. Germline assignment: CDR1 ENHRY and CDR2 SYGVKD. The CDR3 runs to 15 residues. With 4 bases clipped from V and 0 bases from J, the junction kept 5 bases outside the gene matches.

This chain links TRBV14 with TRBJ1-2; D is possibly TRBD1 (5 bases). There are 13 residues in the CDR3. Germline CDR1 SGHDN, CDR2 FVKESK. The germline V and J ends were trimmed by 6 bases and 4 bases, with 12 bases remaining between them. CDR3 DNA sequence: TGTGCCAGCAGTCCAGACAGCCTCTATGGCTACACCTTC. This gives the protein CASSPDSLYGYTF.

The CDR3 loop is CASSPPNRENEQYF. The CDR3 nucleotides are TGTGCCAGCAGTCCCCCCAACAGGGAGAACGAGCAGTACTTC. V gene TRBV28 combines with J gene TRBJ2-7, with a possible D match to TRBD1 (6 bases). Looked up from germline, CDR1 is MDHEN and CDR2 is SYDVKM. The length of the CDR3 is 14 residues. Trimming shortened V by 5 bases and J by 5 bases, and 16 bases separated the two germline ends.

This clone was counted a few times. The gene calls are TRBV19 and TRBJ2-1; TRBD1 agrees at 8 bases. This CDR3 has 16 residues. With V trimmed by 4 bases and J by 6 bases, 11 bases remained unmatched. Germline lookup yields CDR1 LNHDA and CDR2 SQIVND (reference sequence). The DNA of the CDR3 is TGTGCCAGTAGTACAGAATTCGGGACAGGTTCCAATGAGCAGTTCTTC. The encoded protein is CASSTEFGTGSNEQFF. Based on the CDR3 plus reference TRBV19 and TRBJ2-1, the full variable domain is DGGITQSPKYLFRKEGQNVTLSCEQNLNHDAMYWYRQDPGQGLRLIYYSQIVNDFQKGDIAEGYSVSREKKESFPLTVTSAQKNPTAFYLCASSTEFGTGSNEQFFGPGTRLTVL.

The V gene is TRBV27, the J gene TRBJ1-6; D is unclear. The germline CDR1 and CDR2 sequences are MNHEY and SMNVEV (reference sequence). This CDR3 contains 12 residues. V was trimmed by 4 bases and J by 8 bases, leaving 6 bases between them. CDR3 bases: TGTGCCAGCAGTTCCGAGTATTCACCCCTCCACTTT. Translation: CASSSEYSPLHF.

This chain uses TRBV2 with TRBJ1-1; D gene uncertain. V was clipped by 11 bases and J by 1 base, with 8 bases between them. Germline V gene data show CDR1 as SNHLY and CDR2 as FYNNEI. The CDR3 is made up of 11 amino acids. DNA for the CDR3: TGTGCCGGAGGTAAGAACACTGAAGCTTTCTTT. Translation: CAGGKNTEAFF.

V usage is TRBV9 and J usage is TRBJ2-2; 8 bases line up with TRBD2. Unmatched junction bases numbered 4, after V lost 0 bases and J lost 0 bases. Germline V gene sequence: CDR1 SGDLS, CDR2 YYNGEE. This CDR3 region has 17 residues. The CDR3, as DNA: TGTGCCAGCAGCGTAGCTGGGGGACTAGCGAACACCGGGGAGCTGTTTTTT. Residues: CASSVAGGLANTGELFF.

Points on this clone: At one of its ends the junction is not consistent with the germline gene, which may arise from a read error. The V and J genes are TRBV5-6 and TRBJ2-1, with a tentative D call TRBD1 (6 bases). Germline CDR1 reads SGHDT; CDR2 reads YYEEEE. The CDR3 consists of 15 residues. CDR3 nucleotide sequence: TGTGCCAGCAGCTTGAGGACAGACCTTTACAATGGGCAGTTCTTC. This sequence encodes CASSLRTDLYNGQFF.